This T cell receptor beta chain was identified in a study of blood T cell repertoires in COVID-19. Study-level background: Sources were T cells, B-cell-depleted T cells, or PBMCs; the material itself was cDNA or gDNA.

Germline V CDR1 and CDR2: SGHRS, YFSETQ. The CDR3 runs to 14 residues. V lost 4 bases and J 12 bases, leaving 23 bases between the germline ends. Assay: immunoSEQ multiplex PCR; the TCRdb copy retains only in-frame clones and omits some. This sample yields fewer than 85,000 clones, of which about 90% are seen a single time; roughly 5% belongs to the top ten. This receptor was obtained from a man aged 45 to 65 with active COVID-19. Input material: peripheral blood. The chain links TRBV5-1 to TRBJ2-7; a weak D match, TRBD1 (5 bases). CDR3 DNA: TGCGCCAGCAGCCCAGGGTCAACCCTACTCACGCCGTACTTC. The encoded protein is CASSPGSTLLTPYF.